The 31 T cell receptor beta chains given below trace back to one sample, sequenced in a study of Graves' ophthalmopathy and Graves' hyperthyroidism. From RNA, the CDR3 regions of TCR beta chains were amplified and sequenced. The workflow started with a first-round RT-PCR run with HTBI primers and then moved on to a second-round multiplex PCR. TCRdb recomputed calls from the multiplex PCR reads with MiXCR, one row per CDR3 protein. In the table there are 300,000 to 400,000 distinct CDR3 sequences, about 17% of which are singletons. Specimen: peripheral blood. These TCRs come from an adult man with Graves' ophthalmopathy.

V is TRBV6-2 or TRBV6-3 and J is TRBJ2-1, with TRBD2 as a possible D gene (6 bases). Germline V lookup: CDR1 MNHEY, CDR2 SVGEGT. The CDR3 is made up of 14 amino acids. With 5 bases removed from V and 9 bases from J, the gap between germline ends came to 17 bases. CDR3 coding DNA: TGTGCCAGCAGTAATAGGGACTCGGCGGTTGAGCAGTTCTTC. Translating it yields CASSNRDSAVEQFF.

This clonotype occurred many times. The chain combines TRBV6-1 with TRBJ1-2; TRBD1 matches at 7 bases. Germline V CDR1 and CDR2: MNHNS, SASEGT. The CDR3 runs 16 residues. The V segment lost 2 bases and the J segment 0 bases; nucleotides outside the gene matches: 6. In nucleotides, the CDR3 is TGTGCCAGCAGTGAACCGGGACAGTACCCTAACTATGGCTACACCTTC. Translating gives CASSEPGQYPNYGYTF.

This clonotype appeared many times. This chain uses TRBV7-2 with TRBJ2-5, with 7 bases identical to TRBD1. The J segment lost 0 bases and the V segment lost 8 bases, leaving 3 bases of the junction unmatched. Germline V gene data show CDR1 as SGHTA and CDR2 as FQGNSA. The CDR3 is 13 residues long. The CDR3: CASSRGYQETQYF. The CDR3 coding sequence is TGTGCCAGCTCCAGGGGGTACCAAGAGACCCAGTACTTC.

This clonotype appeared a few times. The CDR3 nucleotides read TGTGCCAGCAGTACAGCGACAGGGGGCAATCAGCCCCAGCATTTT. Its translation is CASSTATGGNQPQHF. This rearrangement joins TRBV12-3 or TRBV12-4 to TRBJ1-5; 8 positions match TRBD1. The CDR3 spans 15 residues. The V segment lost 5 bases and the J segment 2 bases; nucleotides outside the gene matches: 5.

This clonotype was observed many times. This rearrangement joins TRBV4-1 to TRBJ1-4; D perhaps matches TRBD1 (5 bases). V lost 1 base and J lost 7, with 13 bases in between. The CDR3 sequence is 15 residues long. Germline V lookup: CDR1 MGHRA, CDR2 YSYEKL. This CDR3 reads CASSQVGAGPEKLFF. CDR3 coding DNA: TGCGCCAGCAGCCAAGTCGGGGCAGGGCCTGAAAAACTGTTTTTT.

This clonotype was recorded a few times. The CDR3 DNA follows: TGTGCCAGCTTTAGGGGTGGGGAGACCCAGTACTTC. Protein sequence: CASFRGGETQYF. The V gene is TRBV6-1, the J gene TRBJ2-5; D possibly corresponds to TRBD1 (5 bases). This CDR3 contains 12 residues. Germline-derived CDR1 and CDR2 are MNHNS and SASEGT. Trimming cost V 8 bases and J 5 bases, with 12 bases left between them.

There are many counts of this clonotype. This chain uses TRBV30 with TRBJ1-6; no clear D gene. This CDR3 region has 15 residues. The germline V gene encodes CDR1 GTSNPN and CDR2 SVGIG (reference sequence). V shed 2 bases and J shed 0 bases, with 8 bases lying between them. For the CDR3, the DNA is TGTGCCTGGAGTTCGGGTAACTCCTATAATTCACCCCTCCACTTT. It codes for CAWSSGNSYNSPLHF.

This clonotype was seen ten or more times. V gene TRBV5-6 combines with J gene TRBJ1-1; D call uncertain. Germline CDR1 is SGHDT and CDR2 is YYEEEE. The V and J ends lost 0 bases and 3 bases respectively, with 9 bases between them. The CDR3 sequence is 14 residues long. CDR3: CASSLGPGDTEAFF. CDR3 coding DNA: TGTGCCAGCAGCTTGGGCCCCGGGGACACTGAAGCTTTCTTT.

The chain recombines TRBV18 with TRBJ1-2; no firm D call. Per the germline V gene, CDR1 is KGHSH and CDR2 is LQKENI. The V and J ends lost 1 base and 2 bases respectively, with 5 bases between them. The CDR3 length is 13 residues. The CDR3 region has the DNA TGTGCCAGCTCACCACAACAGAACTATGGCTACACCTTC. Amino acid sequence: CASSPQQNYGYTF.

This clonotype was observed at least ten times. This chain links TRBV5-1 with TRBJ2-7; D is perhaps TRBD2 (5 bases). The V and J ends lost 4 bases and 0 bases respectively, with 14 bases between them. Germline CDR1 reads SGHRS; CDR2 reads YFSETQ. This CDR3 is 15 amino acids long. CDR3 sequence reads: CASSQRRESSYEQYF. In DNA, the CDR3 is TGCGCCAGCAGCCAGAGACGGGAAAGCTCCTACGAGCAGTACTTC.

This clonotype occurred many times. The junction departs from germline at one end; a sequencing error may be responsible. V and J are TRBV7-2 and TRBJ2-7; a weak D match, TRBD1 (6 bases). The CDR3 spans 11 residues. CDR1 and CDR2 (germline): SGHTA, FQGNSA. CDR3 region: CASSARTERSF. In DNA form, the CDR3 reads TGTGCCAGCAGCGCCCGGACAGAGCGCTCCTTC.

This clonotype was picked up many times. The rearrangement joins TRBV24-1 to TRBJ2-2, with D perhaps being TRBD1 or TRBD2 (6 bases each). The CDR3 covers 14 residues. Germline CDR1 and CDR2: KGHDR and SFDVKD. V lost 6 bases to trimming and J lost 2 bases, with 9 bases between them. CDR3 region: CATSPGANTGELFF. CDR3 nucleotides: TGTGCCACCAGTCCGGGGGCTAACACCGGGGAGCTGTTTTTT.

This clonotype was seen ten or more times. The chain couples TRBV5-5 to TRBJ2-5; D is unclear. The CDR3 has 8 residues. V was pared by 4 bases and J by 12 bases, with 4 bases between. Per germline, CDR1 SGHKS and CDR2 YYEKEE (reference sequence). CDR3 region: CASSLEYF. CDR3 bases: TGTGCCAGCAGCCTTGAGTACTTC.

The chain couples TRBV7-2 to TRBJ2-7, with D possibly being TRBD1 (6 bases). Germline CDR1 is SGHTA and CDR2 is FQGNSA. V lost 1 base, J lost 3 bases, and 13 bases lay in between. The CDR3 is 15 residues long. The CDR3 coding sequence is TGTGCCAGCAGCTTAGTGTTTGCAGGGGACTACGAGCAGTACTTC. This translates into CASSLVFAGDYEQYF.

This clonotype has ten or more counts. The chain joins TRBV6-1 to TRBJ2-7; no reliable D call. Germline values: CDR1 MNHNS, CDR2 SASEGT. CDR3 length: 15 residues. V was pared by 2 bases and J by 0 bases, with 11 bases between. CDR3: CASSEWSGLSYEQYF. The CDR3 bases are TGTGCCAGCAGTGAATGGTCAGGTCTCTCCTACGAGCAGTACTTC.

This clonotype was counted at least ten times. The chain carries TRBV5-1 and TRBJ2-5; 9 nucleotides align to TRBD2. The germline CDR1 and CDR2 sequences are SGHRS and YFSETQ. The CDR3 is 16 amino acids. The junction had 6 bases not matched to a gene; V was cut back by 2 bases and J by 1 base. The CDR3 region is CASSLGLASLQETQYF. The CDR3 DNA reads as TGCGCCAGCAGCTTAGGACTAGCGTCCCTCCAAGAGACCCAGTACTTC.

This clonotype appeared many times. V and J are TRBV30 and TRBJ1-1; 8 positions agree with TRBD1. The V gene end was trimmed by 1 base and the J gene end by 4 bases; junction bases not matched to a gene: 2. The length of the CDR3 is 13 residues. CDR1 is GTSNPN and CDR2 is SVGIG in the germline V gene (reference sequence). CDR3: CAWSGQGLTEAFF. The CDR3, as DNA: TGTGCCTGGAGTGGACAGGGGCTCACTGAAGCTTTCTTT.

This clonotype was detected many times. The chain couples TRBV3-1 to TRBJ2-5, with a tentative D call TRBD2 (6 bases). The germline V gene has CDR1 LGHDT and CDR2 YNNKEL (reference sequence). V was shortened by 0 bases and J by 7 bases, with 9 bases between the two germline ends. The CDR3 covers 13 residues. The CDR3 DNA sequence: TGTGCCAGCAGCCAAGATCCCGGGAGGACCCAGTACTTC. Translated: CASSQDPGRTQYF.

Many counts were recorded for this clonotype. The genes are TRBV6-1 and TRBJ2-7, with a weak D call TRBD2 (5 bases). Germline V gene data show CDR1 as MNHNS and CDR2 as SASEGT. The CDR3 covers 14 residues. The V end was cut by 5 bases, the J end by 2 bases, with 13 bases between. DNA for the CDR3: TGTGCCAGCAGTATAAGAGGGATGACCTACGAGCAGTACTTC. It yields the protein CASSIRGMTYEQYF.

This clonotype showed up many times. A read error is possible here, since a much larger clone lies one base away. The chain is built from TRBV6-1 and TRBJ1-2, with D possibly TRBD1 on 6 matching bases. The V and J ends lost 5 bases and 1 base respectively, with 8 bases between them. The germline V gene has CDR1 MNHNS and CDR2 SASEGT. CDR3 size: 13 residues. CDR3 sequence reads: CASSQGHNYGYTF. CDR3 DNA: TGTGCCAGCAGTCAGGGACATAACTATGGCTACACCTTC.

The CDR3 DNA reads TGCGCCAGCACGTGGACTAGCGGGAGCCAAGAGACCCAGTACTTC. Translated, it gives CASTWTSGSQETQYF. This chain links TRBV5-1 with TRBJ2-5, with TRBD2 identical over 13 bases. CDR1 and CDR2 from the germline V gene are SGHRS and YFSETQ. CDR3 length equals 15 residues. V lost 6 bases and J lost 1; bases outside the gene matches: 3.

This clonotype turned up a few times. This sequence may be a read error, since a much larger clone differs from it by one base. CDR3 nucleotides: TGCGCCAGCAGCCCCGGACAGTTAGACGAGCAGTACTTC. This gives the protein CASSPGQLDEQYF. The V call is TRBV4-1, the J call TRBJ2-7; possibly TRBD1 for D (6 bases). CDR3 length equals 13 residues. CDR1 and CDR2 (germline): MGHRA, YSYEKL. The V end lost 4 bases, the J end lost 5 bases, and 12 bases lay between the germline ends.

This clonotype has ten or more counts. V and J are TRBV5-5 and TRBJ1-1; maybe TRBD1 (5 bases). This CDR3 contains 14 residues. CDR1 and CDR2 from the germline V gene are SGHKS and YYEKEE (reference sequence). Deletions cut 2 bases from V and 6 bases from J, with 14 bases between. In DNA form, the CDR3 reads TGTGCCAGCAGCTTACAGGAAGGGGTGTCTGAAGCTTTCTTT. As protein: CASSLQEGVSEAFF. The variable domain in full, completed from reference TRBV5-5 and TRBJ1-1, reads DAGVTQSPTHLIKTRGQQVTLRCSPISGHKSVSWYQQVLGQGPQFIFQYYEKEERGRGNFPDRFSARQFPNYSSELNVNALLLGDSALYLCASSLQEGVSEAFFGQGTRLTVV.

This clonotype has a count of ten or more. The V and J genes are TRBV20-1 and TRBJ2-7; D perhaps matches TRBD1 (5 bases). CDR1 is DFQATT, CDR2 SNEGSKA, per germline (reference sequence). Trimming removed 4 bases from V and 2 bases from J, with 15 bases in between. The length of the CDR3 is 14 residues. Here the CDR3 reads CSAIVLDKTYEQYF. The DNA of the CDR3 is TGCAGTGCTATAGTCCTGGACAAAACCTACGAGCAGTACTTC.

This clonotype was seen at least ten times. In nucleotides, the CDR3 is TGTGCCAGCAGCTTTAAGCCGGACAGGGGGTACGAGCAGTACTTC. It yields the protein CASSFKPDRGYEQYF. The chain employs TRBV13 and TRBJ2-7; 10 bases map to TRBD1. This CDR3 has 15 amino acids. Germline assignment: CDR1 PRHDT and CDR2 FYEKMQ (reference sequence). With 3 bases clipped from V and 4 bases from J, the junction kept 6 bases outside the gene matches.

Many counts were recorded for this clonotype. This rearrangement joins TRBV11-3 to TRBJ1-1; no clear D gene. Between the trimmed V and J ends, which lost 5 bases and 2 bases, there was a span of 9 bases. This CDR3 comprises 13 residues. CDR1 and CDR2 (germline): SGHNT, YENEEA. CDR3: CASSADDNTEAFF. The CDR3 DNA reads TGTGCCAGCAGCGCCGATGACAACACTGAAGCTTTCTTT.

This clonotype appeared many times. The chain joins TRBV6-2 or TRBV6-3 to TRBJ2-7; 12 bases map to TRBD1. In germline, CDR1 is MNHEY, CDR2 SVGEGT. Trimming took 6 bases from V and 4 from J; bases not matched to a gene: 16. The CDR3 is 18 residues long. CDR3 loop: CASRLLGQGAAGSYEQYF. For the CDR3, the DNA is TGTGCCAGCAGACTACTGGGACAGGGGGCGGCGGGATCATACGAGCAGTACTTC.

The V and J genes are TRBV5-1 and TRBJ1-6; 9 bases map to TRBD1. The junction had 8 bases not matched to a gene; V was cut back by 4 bases and J by 3 bases. Germline V gives CDR1 SGHRS, CDR2 YFSETQ. CDR3 size: 17 residues. The CDR3 is CASSGSGTGLYNSPLHF. CDR3 sequence (DNA): TGCGCCAGCAGCGGCTCCGGGACAGGGCTCTATAATTCACCCCTCCACTTT.

This clonotype was found many times. The rearrangement joins TRBV30 to TRBJ1-2; no clear D gene. The germline gives CDR1 GTSNPN, CDR2 SVGIG (reference sequence). V gave up 1 base and J gave up 4 bases, with 7 bases separating them. The CDR3 spans 12 residues. The CDR3 spells CAWSDGSYGYTF. The CDR3 nucleotides are TGTGCCTGGAGTGACGGAAGCTATGGCTACACCTTC.

This clonotype was found many times. The genes are TRBV13 and TRBJ2-7; 11 bases are shared with TRBD2. This CDR3 spans 16 amino acids. The V segment lost 5 bases and the J segment 3 bases; nucleotides outside the gene matches: 9. The germline gives CDR1 PRHDT, CDR2 FYEKMQ (reference sequence). CDR3 residues: CASSPGTSGLNYEQYF. In nucleotides, the CDR3 is TGTGCCAGCAGCCCTGGGACTAGCGGACTCAACTACGAGCAGTACTTC. Looking up the rest from reference TRBV13 and TRBJ2-7 gives the full variable domain: AAGVIQSPRHLIKEKRETATLKCYPIPRHDTVYWYQQGPGQDPQFLISFYEKMQSDKGSIPDRFSAQQFSDYHSELNMSSLELGDSALYFCASSPGTSGLNYEQYFGPGTRLTVT.

This clonotype has a count of ten or more. The genes are TRBV6-2 or TRBV6-3 and TRBJ1-5; D unresolved. Germline CDR1 is MNHEY and CDR2 is SVGEGT. This CDR3 contains 14 residues. The CDR3 is CVSQQDGINQPQHF. CDR3 nucleotide sequence: TGTGTCTCGCAGCAGGATGGTATAAATCAGCCCCAGCATTTT.